The 32 T cell receptor beta chains below were found in one sample sequenced in a study of T cells in Graves' hyperthyroidism and ophthalmopathy. The investigators amplified TCR beta CDR3 regions from RNA transcripts. A first-round RT-PCR of the TCR CDR3 used the HTBI primer set. Via MiXCR, TCRdb re-called the multiplex PCR reads, giving one row per CDR3 protein. This table has some 300,000 distinct CDR3 sequences, approximately 14% appearing once. Sequencing used blood. Receptors were obtained from a woman aged 35 to 49 with Graves' hyperthyroidism.

Many counts were recorded for this clonotype. This sequence joins TRBV6-1 and TRBJ1-1; D gene uncertain. The V end lost 5 bases, the J end lost 5 bases, and 18 bases lay between the germline ends. This CDR3 is built from 15 residues. Germline V gives CDR1 MNHNS, CDR2 SASEGT. This chain's CDR3 is CASSPGRAGGTEAFF. DNA for the CDR3: TGTGCCAGCAGTCCTGGCCGAGCGGGAGGAACTGAAGCTTTCTTT.

The chain couples TRBV10-2 to TRBJ1-3; D is undetermined. V shed 4 bases and J shed 2 bases, with 12 bases lying between them. The CDR3 loop spans 15 amino acids. Germline values: CDR1 WSHSY, CDR2 SAAADI. CDR3 in amino acids: CASSVGESPGNTIYF. CDR3 nucleotides: TGCGCCAGCAGTGTGGGTGAGAGTCCTGGAAACACCATATATTTT.

The CDR3 bases are TGTGCCAGCAGTGAGGCGGCTGTTCAGTACTTC. Protein product: CASSEAAVQYF. V is TRBV2 and J is TRBJ2-4; D not resolved. This CDR3 is built from 11 residues. V shed 3 bases and J shed 11 bases, with 8 bases lying between them. CDR1 and CDR2 (germline): SNHLY, FYNNEI.

This clonotype has a count of ten or more. CDR3 protein: CASSWGNSDNSPLHF. In nucleotides, the CDR3 is TGTGCCAGCAGTTGGGGGAATTCCGATAATTCACCCCTCCACTTT. The V call is TRBV6-1, the J call TRBJ1-6; TRBD1 is a possible D gene (5 bases). V lost 5 bases to trimming and J lost 5 bases, with 13 bases between them. The CDR3 is 15 residues long. Germline loops: CDR1 MNHNS, CDR2 SASEGT.

There are many counts of this clonotype. The V and J genes are TRBV2 and TRBJ1-1; perhaps TRBD1 as D (6 bases). CDR3 length equals 14 residues. Trimming left V 7 bases short and J 3 bases short, with 15 bases between. Germline CDR1 SNHLY, CDR2 FYNNEI. The chain's CDR3 is CASMRAEGDTEAFF. For the CDR3, the DNA is TGTGCCAGCATGAGAGCCGAGGGGGACACTGAAGCTTTCTTT. Based on the CDR3 plus reference TRBV2 and TRBJ1-1, the full variable domain is EPEVTQTPSHQVTQMGQEVILRCVPISNHLYFYWYRQILGQKVEFLVSFYNNEISEKSEIFDDQFSVERPDGSNFTLKIRSTKLEDSAMYFCASMRAEGDTEAFFGQGTRLTVV.

This clonotype was counted ten times or more. V and J are TRBV28 and TRBJ1-2; no firm D call. Trimming stripped 3 bases from V and 2 bases from J, with 7 bases between. The germline V gene has CDR1 MDHEN and CDR2 SYDVKM. The CDR3 runs to 13 residues. This chain's CDR3 is CASSFRTNYGYTF. The CDR3 DNA follows: TGTGCCAGCAGTTTCCGGACCAACTATGGCTACACCTTC.

This clonotype showed up many times. V and J are TRBV11-2 and TRBJ2-5; D is undetermined. The CDR3 is made up of 13 amino acids. CDR1 is SGHAT and CDR2 is FQNNGV in the germline V gene. V was pared by 6 bases and J by 1 base, with 9 bases between. The DNA of the CDR3 is TGTGCCAGCAGTAGGGATGGCCAAGAGACCCAGTACTTC. Translated: CASSRDGQETQYF.

The rearrangement links TRBV6-2 or TRBV6-3 to TRBJ2-1; 10 bases are shared with TRBD1. With 5 bases clipped from V and 2 bases from J, the junction kept 6 bases outside the gene matches. CDR1 is MNHEY, CDR2 SVGEGT, per germline. This CDR3 contains 16 residues. CDR3 region: CASSVGTGDPYNEQFF. The CDR3 DNA sequence: TGTGCCAGCAGTGTTGGGACAGGGGACCCCTACAATGAGCAGTTCTTC.

On this clonotype: Since a much larger clone is just one base distant, this may be a read error. The chain recombines TRBV27 with TRBJ2-1, with a possible D match to TRBD2 (5 bases). Germline V gene lookup returns CDR1 MNHEY and CDR2 SMNVEV (reference sequence). This CDR3 has 15 amino acids. This CDR3 is CASSLKFAGYDEQFF. DNA of the CDR3: TGTGCCAGCAGTTTAAAGTTTGCGGGCTACGATGAGCAGTTCTTC.

This clonotype was observed a handful of times. V is TRBV20-1 and J is TRBJ1-6; no firm D call. The length of the CDR3 is 14 residues. CDR1 is DFQATT and CDR2 is SNEGSKA in the germline V gene (reference sequence). V was shortened by 5 bases and J by 4 bases, with 12 bases between the two germline ends. The CDR3 DNA reads TGCAGTGCTGCAGACACTACATATAATTCACCCCTCCACTTT. It codes for CSAADTTYNSPLHF.

This clonotype was seen a few times. V and J are TRBV20-1 and TRBJ2-5; D is unclear. Germline CDR1 DFQATT, CDR2 SNEGSKA (reference sequence). The CDR3 runs to 12 residues. V dropped 0 bases and J dropped 3 bases, with 5 bases sitting between them. Written as DNA, the CDR3 is TGCAGTGCTAGAGATGTTAAAGAGACCCAGTACTTC. This gives the protein CSARDVKETQYF.

This clonotype has a handful of counts. The chain has TRBV5-1 and TRBJ2-5; 7 positions agree with TRBD1. From germline, CDR1 is SGHRS and CDR2 YFSETQ. This CDR3 contains 13 residues. V lost 4 bases to trimming and J lost 4 bases; unmatched junction nucleotides: 4. The CDR3 nucleotides are TGCGCCAGCAGCGGACAGGTACCAGAGACCCAGTACTTC. This sequence encodes CASSGQVPETQYF.

The chain has TRBV24-1 and TRBJ2-5, with 8 bases identical to TRBD1. The germline CDR1 and CDR2 sequences are KGHDR and SFDVKD. This CDR3 contains 15 residues. V was clipped by 3 bases and J by 3 bases; unmatched bases: 5. In nucleotides, the CDR3 is TGTGCCACCAGTGATCCACCGGGACAGGAAGAGACCCAGTACTTC. It encodes CATSDPPGQEETQYF.

In this sample, this clonotype turned up many times. The CDR3 bases are TGTGCCAGCTCGGGACTATCTATCTATGAGCAGTTCTTC. Its protein is CASSGLSIYEQFF. This chain links TRBV27 with TRBJ2-1, with TRBD2 matching over 7 bases. The CDR3 totals 13 residues. After removal of 8 bases from V and 8 bases from J, the junction contained 9 bases not matched to a gene. Germline V gene data show CDR1 as MNHEY and CDR2 as SMNVEV (reference sequence).

This sequence joins TRBV19 and TRBJ1-1; 8 bases agree with TRBD1. The J segment lost 2 bases and the V segment lost 3 bases, leaving 2 bases of the junction unmatched. CDR3 size: 14 residues. Germline values: CDR1 LNHDA, CDR2 SQIVND (reference sequence). CDR3 in amino acids: CASSMDRVNTEAFF. CDR3 in DNA: TGTGCCAGTAGTATGGACAGGGTTAACACTGAAGCTTTCTTT.

CDR3 sequence reads: CASRPLSGNTIYF. The CDR3 DNA reads as TGTGCCAGTAGGCCTCTTTCCGGAAACACCATATATTTT. The rearrangement joins TRBV7-3 to TRBJ1-3; no reliable D call. This CDR3 has 13 residues. Trimming pared 9 bases from V and 4 bases from J, leaving 13 bases between. Germline-derived CDR1 and CDR2 are SGHTA and FQGTGA.

On this clonotype itself: Given a much more abundant clone one base away, this may be a read error. This chain uses TRBV6-1 with TRBJ1-6; TRBD1 matches 9 bases. Per germline, CDR1 MNHNS and CDR2 SASEGT. The CDR3 contains 17 residues. The CDR3 reads CASRPGQGAVGNSPLDF. CDR3 bases: TGTGCCAGCAGACCGGGACAGGGAGCAGTTGGGAATTCACCCCTCGACTTT.

This chain links TRBV19 with TRBJ2-7; the match to TRBD1 covers 7 bases. Germline assignment: CDR1 LNHDA and CDR2 SQIVND (reference sequence). With 11 bases clipped from V and 0 bases from J, the junction kept 7 bases outside the gene matches. The CDR3 totals 13 residues. As DNA, the CDR3 is TGTGCCCCCCGACAGGGTACCTCCTACGAGCAGTACTTC. Translated, it gives CAPRQGTSYEQYF.

This clonotype was found once. Possible read error: a much larger clone is one base away. The chain recombines TRBV24-1 with TRBJ2-6; D might be TRBD1 or TRBD2, each matching 5 bases. The CDR3 consists of 12 residues. From germline, CDR1 is KGHDR and CDR2 SFDVKD. As DNA, the CDR3 is TGTACCACCAGTGATGGCCCCGGGACGATGACTTTC. Amino acids: CTTSDGPGTMTF.

Ten or more counts support this clonotype. Here the CDR3 reads CASSRQGTDTEAFF. In DNA form, the CDR3 reads TGCGCCAGCAGTAGACAGGGGACGGATACTGAAGCTTTCTTT. The V gene is TRBV5-1, the J gene TRBJ1-1; 8 positions match TRBD1. The CDR3 is made up of 14 amino acids. In germline, CDR1 is SGHRS, CDR2 YFSETQ. After removal of 5 bases from V and 5 bases from J, the junction contained 8 bases not matched to a gene.

The sample holds many counts of this clonotype. The J gene is TRBJ2-3, the V gene TRBV7-2, with D unresolved. This CDR3 contains 11 residues. Germline CDR1 reads SGHTA; CDR2 reads FQGNSA. Trimming pared 5 bases from V and 2 bases from J, leaving 2 bases between. CDR3 sequence reads: CASSLTDTQYF. DNA of the CDR3: TGTGCCAGCAGCCTCACAGATACGCAGTATTTT.

In this sample, this clonotype turned up a few times. The chain couples TRBV6-1 to TRBJ1-2, with TRBD1 matching 8 bases. The CDR3 totals 17 residues. Germline-derived CDR1 and CDR2 are MNHNS and SASEGT. Losses at the gene ends were 6 bases for V and 0 bases for J; bases not matched to a gene: 12. CDR3 sequence (DNA): TGTGCCAGCAGAGGAACGGGACAGGATAGAGCTAACTATGGCTACACCTTC. Translation gives CASRGTGQDRANYGYTF.

This clonotype was found a few times. V and J are TRBV6-1 and TRBJ2-3; D unresolved. The CDR3 runs to 13 residues. CDR1 and CDR2 (germline): MNHNS, SASEGT. Deletions cut 5 bases from V and 5 bases from J, with 11 bases between. CDR3 bases: TGTGCCAGCAGTTCCAGACTCGTAGATACGCAGTATTTT. Residues: CASSSRLVDTQYF.

At least ten counts were recorded for this clonotype. The chain links TRBV30 to TRBJ2-1; D not resolved. The ends were cut back, 2 bases at V and 5 bases at J, with 4 bases in the middle. The germline V gene has CDR1 GTSNPN and CDR2 SVGIG (reference sequence). The CDR3 runs to 11 residues. The DNA of the CDR3 is TGTGCCTGGAGTATAAACAATGAGCAGTTCTTC. Translation: CAWSINNEQFF.

This clonotype has at least ten counts. The chain uses TRBV28 and TRBJ1-5; D unclear. Trimming stripped 6 bases from V and 7 bases from J, with 16 bases between. CDR3 length: 14 amino acids. Per germline, CDR1 MDHEN and CDR2 SYDVKM. The CDR3 reads CASRSGPPGQPQHF. CDR3 sequence (DNA): TGTGCCAGCAGGAGCGGGCCCCCGGGCCAGCCCCAGCATTTT.

A remark on this clonotype: A much more abundant neighbour one base away suggests this may be a read error. This sequence joins TRBV18 and TRBJ2-7; unclear D gene. The CDR3 consists of 13 residues. CDR1 and CDR2 (germline): KGHSH, LQKENI. DNA for the CDR3: TGTGCCAGCTCACCAGCTCGCTCCCACGATCAGTACTTC. Translation gives CASSPARSHDQYF.

This chain links TRBV11-2 with TRBJ1-5; TRBD1 aligns across 8 bases. CDR1 and CDR2 (germline): SGHAT, FQNNGV. The CDR3 contains 15 residues. V lost 1 base and J lost 5; bases outside the gene matches: 4. DNA for the CDR3: TGTGCCAGCAGCTTAGGGACAGGGCCACATCAGCCCCAGCATTTT. Translating gives CASSLGTGPHQPQHF.

The rearrangement uses TRBV29-1 and TRBJ2-1, with 8 bases fitting TRBD1. Trimming at V came to 3 bases and at J to 10 bases, leaving 8 bases not matched to a gene. Germline V gene data show CDR1 as SQVTM and CDR2 as ANQGSEA. CDR3 size: 13 residues. CDR3 residues: CSVDTGGGYEQFF. DNA for the CDR3: TGCAGCGTTGATACAGGGGGAGGCTACGAGCAGTTCTTC.

The chain recombines TRBV12-3 or TRBV12-4 with TRBJ2-1; 14 nucleotides line up with TRBD2. This CDR3 has 17 residues. J lost 2 bases, V lost 5 bases, and 5 bases had no gene match. CDR3 coding DNA: TGTGCCAGCAGTGGGACTAGCGGGAGTCCCCCCTACAATGAGCAGTTCTTC. Translated: CASSGTSGSPPYNEQFF.

In this sample, this clonotype turned up many times. V is TRBV13 and J is TRBJ2-1; TRBD1 is a possible D gene (6 bases). Trimming stripped 5 bases from V and 7 bases from J, with 18 bases between. The germline V gene has CDR1 PRHDT and CDR2 FYEKMQ (reference sequence). The CDR3 spans 15 residues. The CDR3, as DNA: TGTGCCAGCAGCCCCCCCGGAACAGGGCATAATGAGCAGTTCTTC. Its translation: CASSPPGTGHNEQFF.

In this sample, this clonotype turned up many times. CDR3 DNA sequence: TGCAGCGTCCCCGACAGGGGTAATGGCTACACCTTC. Translating it yields CSVPDRGNGYTF. The chain carries TRBV29-1 and TRBJ1-2; 8 bases align to TRBD1. V dropped 6 bases and J dropped 6; count of bases not matched to a gene: 6. Germline CDR1 and CDR2: SQVTM and ANQGSEA. This CDR3 is built from 12 residues.

The chain links TRBV18 to TRBJ2-1; 11 positions agree with TRBD1. Germline V gene sequence: CDR1 KGHSH, CDR2 LQKENI. The CDR3 runs to 15 residues. After removal of 6 bases from V and 7 bases from J, the junction contained 8 bases not matched to a gene. Written as DNA, the CDR3 is TGTGCCAGCTCCCACCGGGACAGGGGGAAGAATGAGCAGTTCTTC. It translates to CASSHRDRGKNEQFF. The full variable domain, completed using reference TRBV18 and TRBJ2-1, is NAGVMQNPRHLVRRRGQEARLRCSPMKGHSHVYWYRQLPEEGLKFMVYLQKENIIDESGMPKERFSAEFPKEGPSILRIQQVVRGDSAAYFCASSHRDRGKNEQFFGPGTRLTVL.